This T cell receptor beta chain was recovered during a study of PD-1 blockade in classical Hodgkin lymphoma. This clone was recorded only once. This CDR3 has 12 amino acids. Trimming cost V 2 bases and J 8 bases, with 10 bases left between them. The germline V gene encodes CDR1 MDHEN and CDR2 SYDVKM. Time point here: cycle 4 day 1 (C4D1), after more than five weeks of nivolumab. All trial patients relapsed after autologous stem cell transplantation. Method: immunoSEQ multiplex PCR; TCRdb's copy keeps in-frame clones and lacks some. The sample has approximately 110,000 clones; roughly 90% are singletons.

Specimen: peripheral blood mononuclear cells (PBMCs), collected before the fourth cycle of nivolumab. The chain joins TRBV28 to TRBJ2-7; D unclear. This clonotype was sampled from a human donor with classical Hodgkin lymphoma. CDR3 protein: CASSLDLAKQYF. The CDR3 DNA sequence: TGTGCCAGCAGTTTAGATTTGGCTAAGCAGTACTTC.